This TCR beta chain came from a study of cytomegalovirus exposure and HLA in healthy donors. The study ran its PCR with 60 Vbeta and 13 Jbeta primers. Here immunoSEQ multiplex PCR was the method, and the copy in TCRdb shows in-frame clones only, minus some. The sample features around 65,000 clones, with 15% to 20% in its top ten. The junction had 15 bases not matched to a gene; V was cut back by 6 bases and J by 7 bases. The germline V gene has CDR1 MNHEY and CDR2 SMNVEV (reference sequence). The CDR3 extends over 15 amino acids. The sequence was obtained from a boy younger than 18 in good health and CMV-seronegative. Material for sequencing was PBMCs. The chain couples TRBV27 to TRBJ2-7, with 7 bases fitting TRBD1. As DNA, the CDR3 is TGTGCCAGCAGCCTGACGGACAGGCTGGCTGGAGAGCAGTACTTC. This encodes CASSLTDRLAGEQYF.